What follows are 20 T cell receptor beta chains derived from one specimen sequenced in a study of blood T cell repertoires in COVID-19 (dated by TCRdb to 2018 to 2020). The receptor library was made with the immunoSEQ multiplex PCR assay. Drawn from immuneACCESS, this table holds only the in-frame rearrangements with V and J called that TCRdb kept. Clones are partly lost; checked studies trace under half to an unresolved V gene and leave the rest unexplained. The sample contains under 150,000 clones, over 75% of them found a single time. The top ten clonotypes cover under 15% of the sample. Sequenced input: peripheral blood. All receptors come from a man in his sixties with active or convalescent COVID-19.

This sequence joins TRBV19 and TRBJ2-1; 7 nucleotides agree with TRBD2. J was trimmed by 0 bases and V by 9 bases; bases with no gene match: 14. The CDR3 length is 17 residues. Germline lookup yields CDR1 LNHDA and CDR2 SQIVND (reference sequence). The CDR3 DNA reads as TGTGCCAGCAGCAGCGGGGCGCTCCTTGGCTCCTACAATGAGCAGTTCTTC. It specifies CASSSGALLGSYNEQFF.

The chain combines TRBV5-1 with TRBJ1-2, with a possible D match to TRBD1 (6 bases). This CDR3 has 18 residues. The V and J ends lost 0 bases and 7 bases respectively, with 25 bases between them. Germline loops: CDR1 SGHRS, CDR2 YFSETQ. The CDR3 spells CASSLAGGQGMVRSGYTF. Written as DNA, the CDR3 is TGCGCCAGCAGCTTGGCCGGGGGGCAGGGGATGGTTCGGAGTGGCTACACCTTC. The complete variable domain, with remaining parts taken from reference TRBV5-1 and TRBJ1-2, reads KAGVTQTPRYLIKTRGQQVTLSCSPISGHRSVSWYQQTPGQGLQFLFEYFSETQRNKGNFPGRFSGRQFSNSRSEMNVSTLELGDSALYLCASSLAGGQGMVRSGYTFGSGTRLTVV.

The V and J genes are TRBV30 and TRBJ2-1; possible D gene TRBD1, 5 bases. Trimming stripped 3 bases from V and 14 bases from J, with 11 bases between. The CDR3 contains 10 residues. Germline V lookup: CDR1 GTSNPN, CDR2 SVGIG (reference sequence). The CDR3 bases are TGTGCCTGGAGCGAAGGGGCGGAGTTCTTC. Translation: CAWSEGAEFF.

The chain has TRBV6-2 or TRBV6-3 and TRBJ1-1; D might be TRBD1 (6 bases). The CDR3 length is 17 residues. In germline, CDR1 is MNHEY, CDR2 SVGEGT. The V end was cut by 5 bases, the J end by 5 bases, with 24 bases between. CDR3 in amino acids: CASSGSGGPRVGTEAFF. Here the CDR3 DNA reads TGTGCCAGCAGTGGGAGTGGGGGCCCCAGAGTGGGTACTGAAGCTTTCTTT.

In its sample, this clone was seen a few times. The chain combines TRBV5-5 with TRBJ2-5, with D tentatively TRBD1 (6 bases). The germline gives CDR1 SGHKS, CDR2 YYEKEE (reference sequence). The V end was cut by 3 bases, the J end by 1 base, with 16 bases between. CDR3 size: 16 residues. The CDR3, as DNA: TGTGCCAGCAGCTCTCGCTTTAACAGGGCCCAAGAGACCCAGTACTTC. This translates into CASSSRFNRAQETQYF.

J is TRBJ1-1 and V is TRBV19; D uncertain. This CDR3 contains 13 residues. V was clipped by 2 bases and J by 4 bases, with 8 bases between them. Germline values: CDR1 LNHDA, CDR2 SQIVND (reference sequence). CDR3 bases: TGTGCCAGTAGTATACTCCTAGCCACTGAAGCTTTCTTT. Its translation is CASSILLATEAFF.

CDR3 nucleotide sequence: TGTGCCAGTAGTCCCCGACAGGGGAAGGGAGATACGCAGTATTTT. It is translated as CASSPRQGKGDTQYF. The rearrangement joins TRBV19 to TRBJ2-3, with 8 bases fitting TRBD1. Germline CDR1 is LNHDA and CDR2 is SQIVND (reference sequence). J lost 5 bases, V lost 5 bases, and 9 bases had no gene match. The CDR3 covers 15 residues.

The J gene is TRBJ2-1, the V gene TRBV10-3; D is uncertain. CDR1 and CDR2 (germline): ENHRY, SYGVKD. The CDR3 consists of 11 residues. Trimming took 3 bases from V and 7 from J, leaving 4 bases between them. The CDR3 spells CAISDTNEQFF. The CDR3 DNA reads TGTGCCATCAGTGACACTAATGAGCAGTTCTTC.

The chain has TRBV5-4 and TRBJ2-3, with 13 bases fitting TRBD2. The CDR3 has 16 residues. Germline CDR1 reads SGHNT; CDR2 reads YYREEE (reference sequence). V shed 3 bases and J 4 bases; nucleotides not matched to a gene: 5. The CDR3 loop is CASSSRTSGSSDTQYF. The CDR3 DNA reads TGTGCCAGCAGCTCCAGGACTAGCGGGAGTTCAGATACGCAGTATTTT.

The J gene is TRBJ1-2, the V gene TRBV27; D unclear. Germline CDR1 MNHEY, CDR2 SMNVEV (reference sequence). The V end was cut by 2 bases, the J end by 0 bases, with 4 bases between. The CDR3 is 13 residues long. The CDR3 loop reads CASSLTANYGYTF. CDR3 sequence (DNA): TGTGCCAGCAGTTTAACAGCTAACTATGGCTACACCTTC.

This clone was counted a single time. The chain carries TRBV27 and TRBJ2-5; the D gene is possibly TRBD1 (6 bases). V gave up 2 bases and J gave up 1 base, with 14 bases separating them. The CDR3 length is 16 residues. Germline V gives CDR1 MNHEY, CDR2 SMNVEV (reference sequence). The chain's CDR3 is CASSLLGLGGQETQYF. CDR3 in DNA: TGTGCCAGCAGTTTACTAGGATTAGGGGGCCAAGAGACCCAGTACTTC.

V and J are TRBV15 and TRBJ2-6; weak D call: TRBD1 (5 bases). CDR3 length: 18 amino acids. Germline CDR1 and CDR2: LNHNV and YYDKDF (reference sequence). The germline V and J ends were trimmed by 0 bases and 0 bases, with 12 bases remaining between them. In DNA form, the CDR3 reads TGTGCCACCAGCAGAGACCAGGGCGCCTTCTCTGGGGCCAACGTCCTGACTTTC. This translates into CATSRDQGAFSGANVLTF.

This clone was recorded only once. CDR3 in amino acids: CASSGLQGANGYTF. For the CDR3, the DNA is TGTGCCAGCAGCGGACTACAGGGGGCTAACGGCTACACCTTC. This rearrangement joins TRBV5-4 to TRBJ1-2, with TRBD1 matching 9 bases. Germline loops: CDR1 SGHNT, CDR2 YYREEE (reference sequence). The J segment lost 8 bases and the V segment lost 4 bases, leaving 9 bases of the junction unmatched. This CDR3 contains 14 residues. The full variable domain, with the rest looked up from reference TRBV5-4 and TRBJ1-2, is ETGVTQSPTHLIKTRGQQVTLRCSSQSGHNTVSWYQQALGQGPQFIFQYYREEENGRGNFPPRFSGLQFPNYSSELNVNALELDDSALYLCASSGLQGANGYTFGSGTRLTVV.

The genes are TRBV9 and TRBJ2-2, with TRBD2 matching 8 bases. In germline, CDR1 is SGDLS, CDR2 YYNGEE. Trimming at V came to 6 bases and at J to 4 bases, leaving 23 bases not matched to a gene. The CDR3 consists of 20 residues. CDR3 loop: CASTARSTQSGRWSTGELFF. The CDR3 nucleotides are TGTGCCAGCACCGCACGCAGCACTCAAAGCGGGAGATGGAGCACCGGGGAGCTGTTTTTT.

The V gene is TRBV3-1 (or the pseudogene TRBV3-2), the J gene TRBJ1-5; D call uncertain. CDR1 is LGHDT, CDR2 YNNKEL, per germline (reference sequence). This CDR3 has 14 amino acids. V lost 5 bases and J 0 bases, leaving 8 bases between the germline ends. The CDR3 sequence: CASSSQVSNQPQHF. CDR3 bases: TGTGCCAGCAGCTCCCAGGTTAGCAATCAGCCCCAGCATTTT.

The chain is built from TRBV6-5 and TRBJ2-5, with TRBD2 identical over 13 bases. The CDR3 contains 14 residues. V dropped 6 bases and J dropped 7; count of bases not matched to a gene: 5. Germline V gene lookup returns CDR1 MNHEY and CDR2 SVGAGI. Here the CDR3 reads CASSGTSGDGTQYF. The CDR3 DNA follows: TGTGCCAGCAGCGGGACTAGCGGGGATGGGACCCAGTACTTC.

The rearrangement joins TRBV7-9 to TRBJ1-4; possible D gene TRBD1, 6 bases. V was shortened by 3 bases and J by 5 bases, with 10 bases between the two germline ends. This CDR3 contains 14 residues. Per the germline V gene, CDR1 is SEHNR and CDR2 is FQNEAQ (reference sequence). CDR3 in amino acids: CASSLTGYNEKLFF. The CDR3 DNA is TGTGCCAGCAGCTTGACAGGTTACAATGAAAAACTGTTTTTT.

The CDR3 protein is CASSVRGRLAGEETQYF. The CDR3 DNA follows: TGTGCCAGCAGCGTAAGAGGACGTCTAGCGGGGGAGGAGACCCAGTACTTC. The rearrangement links TRBV11-2 to TRBJ2-5, with 10 bases aligning to TRBD2. With V trimmed by 5 bases and J by 5 bases, 14 bases remained unmatched. The CDR3 is 17 amino acids. Per germline, CDR1 SGHAT and CDR2 FQNNGV. Variable domain in full (rest from reference TRBV11-2 and TRBJ2-5): EAGVAQSPRYKIIEKRQSVAFWCNPISGHATLYWYQQILGQGPKLLIQFQNNGVVDDSQLPKDRFSAERLKGVDSTLKIQPAKLEDSAVYLCASSVRGRLAGEETQYFGPGTRLLVL.

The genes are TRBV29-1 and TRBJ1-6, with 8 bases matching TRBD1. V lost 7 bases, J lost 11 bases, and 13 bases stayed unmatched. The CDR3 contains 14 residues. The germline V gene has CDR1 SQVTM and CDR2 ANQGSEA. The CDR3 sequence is CSASRTGSVTPLHF. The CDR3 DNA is TGCAGCGCAAGCCGGACAGGGTCGGTAACACCCCTCCACTTT.

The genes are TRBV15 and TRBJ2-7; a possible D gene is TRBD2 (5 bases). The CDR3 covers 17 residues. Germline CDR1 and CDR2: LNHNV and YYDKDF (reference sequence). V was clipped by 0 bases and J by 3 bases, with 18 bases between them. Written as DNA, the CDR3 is TGTGCCACCAGCAGAGAAGATCCGGGCCGGGGAAGCTACGAGCAGTACTTC. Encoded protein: CATSREDPGRGSYEQYF.